These 5 T cell receptor beta chains were all obtained from the same sample, sequenced in a study of T cells in Graves' hyperthyroidism and ophthalmopathy. Amplification of TCR beta CDR3 regions was performed using RNA transcripts as template. HTBI primers were employed in a first-round RT-PCR of the TCR CDR3. TCRdb itself ran the multiplex PCR reads through MiXCR, one entry per CDR3 protein. There are around 340,000 distinct CDR3 sequences in the sample; 21% occur only once, and over 45% lies in the top ten. Sequenced sample: blood. These TCRs come from a woman in her 50s with Graves' hyperthyroidism.

The CDR3 nucleotides read TGTGCCAGCAAACCCGGGACAGGGAATACCTACAATGAGCAGTTCTTC. This gives the protein CASKPGTGNTYNEQFF. The chain employs TRBV3-1 and TRBJ2-1; 9 bases match TRBD1. The CDR3 runs 16 residues. With 7 bases clipped from V and 2 bases from J, the junction kept 9 bases outside the gene matches. Germline values: CDR1 LGHDT, CDR2 YNNKEL (reference sequence).

The rearrangement joins TRBV20-1 to TRBJ2-4, with a possible D match to TRBD2 (5 bases). The CDR3 spans 15 residues. Trimming cost V 5 bases and J 0 bases, with 14 bases left between them. Germline V gene data show CDR1 as DFQATT and CDR2 as SNEGSKA (reference sequence). CDR3 sequence (DNA): TGCAGTGCTGACCCCGAGGGTCTAGCCAAAAACATTCAGTACTTC. It codes for CSADPEGLAKNIQYF.

In this sample, this clonotype turned up many times. The chain recombines TRBV6-5 with TRBJ2-5; D perhaps matches TRBD1 (5 bases). CDR1 and CDR2 (germline): MNHEY, SVGAGI. V lost 2 bases and J 6 bases, leaving 13 bases between the germline ends. The CDR3 covers 14 residues. The CDR3 DNA reads TGTGCCAGCAGTTACACGCGGCAGGGAAAGACCCAGTACTTC. The encoded protein is CASSYTRQGKTQYF.

This clonotype was seen a handful of times. The rearrangement links TRBV29-1 to TRBJ2-7, with D uncertain. This CDR3 has 13 amino acids. Germline values: CDR1 SQVTM, CDR2 ANQGSEA. Trimming shortened V by 5 bases and J by 7 bases, and 18 bases separated the two germline ends. The DNA of the CDR3 is TGCAGCGTTCCGCCGGGTCCTATGGGGGAGCAGTACTTC. The encoded protein is CSVPPGPMGEQYF.

This clonotype showed up just a few times. A much more abundant neighbour one base away suggests this may be a read error. V is TRBV11-2 and J is TRBJ2-7; 14 bases agree with TRBD2. V trimming: 3 bases; J trimming: 7 bases; junction bases outside the gene matches: 2. CDR1 is SGHAT and CDR2 is FQNNGV in the germline V gene. The CDR3 contains 14 residues. This CDR3 reads CASSLTSGRGEQYF. CDR3 sequence (DNA): TGTGCCAGCAGCTTGACTAGCGGGAGGGGGGAGCAGTACTTC.